This T cell receptor beta chain is from a study of T cells in localized non-small cell lung cancer. The study, taken as a whole, reports: Those with higher blood T cell density had longer overall survival. Measurement of T cell clonality placed uninvolved adjacent lung highest, above the level in tumor. In adjacent lung, a median about 52 of the top 100 tumor clones were found.

Note on this clone: Antigen unknown.

Assay used: immunoSEQ multiplex PCR; TCRdb lists only in-frame clones, some missing. The profile shows about 57,000 clones, 91% of them singletons. Germline-derived CDR1 and CDR2 are SGHAT and FQDESV (reference sequence). The CDR3 runs 14 residues. The V and J ends lost 5 bases and 7 bases respectively, with 15 bases between them. The material was peripheral blood, obtained before any cancer treatment. The chain carries TRBV11-1 and TRBJ2-1, with D perhaps TRBD1 (6 bases). The receptor comes from a man aged 35 to 69 with stage I lung adenocarcinoma. CDR3 DNA: TGTGCCAGCAGCCCTCACAGGGTTCGGAATGAGCAGTTCTTC. Translating gives CASSPHRVRNEQFF.